Shown below are 10 T cell receptor beta chains from a single sample sequenced in a study of beta chain features in type 1 diabetes. General study results and limits: Among all four CD4+ subsets, Type 1 diabetes patients had TCRB CDR3s that were moderately but significantly shorter.

The antigens these receptors bind are not known. cDNA synthesis used the whole RNA isolate, giving expressed TCRB sequences. Here immunoSEQ multiplex PCR was the method, and the copy in TCRdb shows in-frame clones only, minus some. Among around 97,000 clones listed, 25% to 35% were seen once. The sample consisted of central memory CD4+ T cells from blood. The receptor source for this set is a young woman with type 1 diabetes.

The sample holds one count of this clone. The V and J genes are TRBV19 and TRBJ2-1; D might be TRBD2 (7 bases). The CDR3 length is 16 residues. Germline V CDR1 and CDR2: LNHDA, SQIVND (reference sequence). Deletions cut 8 bases from V and 1 base from J, with 18 bases between. As DNA, the CDR3 is TGTGCCAGTGCCGCCGGGGGGCTAAGGTCCTACAATGAGCAGTTCTTC. This sequence encodes CASAAGGLRSYNEQFF.

The chain employs TRBV7-9 and TRBJ2-1; 8 bases line up with TRBD2. The CDR3 is 15 amino acids. The trim removed 7 bases at V and 8 bases at J, leaving 13 bases unmatched. The V gene's germline CDR1 is SEHNR and CDR2 FQNEAQ (reference sequence). The CDR3 sequence: CASTIRSGRSDEQFF. The CDR3 DNA reads TGTGCCAGCACCATTCGGAGCGGGAGATCGGATGAGCAGTTCTTC.

This clone was picked up a small number of times. This chain connects TRBV19 to TRBJ2-1, with D perhaps matching TRBD2 (6 bases). Germline CDR1 reads LNHDA; CDR2 reads SQIVND (reference sequence). This CDR3 comprises 15 residues. V lost 7 bases and J lost 0, with 13 bases in between. The CDR3 coding sequence is TGTGCCAGTAAATCCTCCGGGAGCTCCTACAATGAGCAGTTCTTC. This translates into CASKSSGSSYNEQFF.

This sequence joins TRBV7-9 and TRBJ2-1; 9 positions agree with TRBD2. Trimming removed 1 base from V and 3 bases from J; junction bases left unmatched: 7. This CDR3 is 17 amino acids long. Germline V gene data show CDR1 as SEHNR and CDR2 as FQNEAQ (reference sequence). CDR3 nucleotides: TGTGCCAGCAGCTTAGTAGCGGGGGCGAACTACTACAATGAGCAGTTCTTC. Its translation: CASSLVAGANYYNEQFF.

The chain couples TRBV5-4 to TRBJ2-1, with TRBD2 matching over 8 bases. CDR3 length: 17 amino acids. V dropped 0 bases and J dropped 7; count of bases not matched to a gene: 12. Germline V gene sequence: CDR1 SGHNT, CDR2 YYREEE (reference sequence). The CDR3 DNA follows: TGTGCCAGCAGCTTGGGGATTCTAGCGGGTGGTAGGAATGAGCAGTTCTTC. This encodes CASSLGILAGGRNEQFF. The full variable domain, completed using reference TRBV5-4 and TRBJ2-1, is ETGVTQSPTHLIKTRGQQVTLRCSSQSGHNTVSWYQQALGQGPQFIFQYYREEENGRGNFPPRFSGLQFPNYSSELNVNALELDDSALYLCASSLGILAGGRNEQFFGPGTRLTVL.

The chain couples TRBV30 to TRBJ1-3, with a tentative D call TRBD1 (6 bases). Trimming pared 1 base from V and 8 bases from J, leaving 12 bases between. The CDR3 length is 13 residues. Looked up from germline, CDR1 is GTSNPN and CDR2 is SVGIG (reference sequence). The CDR3, as DNA: TGTGCCTGGAGTGAGGGGGGGCAATACACCATATATTTT. As protein: CAWSEGGQYTIYF.

CDR3 loop: CASHKPGQGTGGELFF. CDR3 DNA: TGTGCCAGCCACAAACCGGGACAGGGTACGGGCGGGGAGCTGTTTTTT. The rearrangement joins TRBV28 to TRBJ2-2; 9 bases agree with TRBD1. V shed 8 bases, J shed 7 bases, and the junction held 14 bases outside the gene matches. The CDR3 is made up of 16 amino acids. The germline gives CDR1 MDHEN, CDR2 SYDVKM.

Regarding this clone: The junction differs from germline at one of its ends, possibly a read error. The chain employs TRBV2 and TRBJ2-2, with a weak D call TRBD2 (5 bases). The CDR3 length is 13 residues. Germline values: CDR1 SNHLY, CDR2 FYNNEI. The CDR3 reads CASRERETGELVF. In nucleotides, the CDR3 is TGTGCCAGCAGGGAAAGGGAAACCGGGGAGCTGGTTTTT.

The chain joins TRBV5-4 to TRBJ2-1; 16 bases line up with TRBD2. This CDR3 has 17 residues. Losses at the gene ends were 4 bases for V and 3 bases for J; bases not matched to a gene: 4. Germline CDR1 SGHNT, CDR2 YYREEE (reference sequence). In DNA, the CDR3 is TGTGCCAGCAGCCAGGGACTAGCGGGAGGGGGCTACAATGAGCAGTTCTTC. Its protein product is CASSQGLAGGGYNEQFF.

This clone was seen more than once but under ten times. The gene calls are TRBV7-2 and TRBJ1-5, with a tentative D call TRBD1 (5 bases). The CDR3 length is 15 residues. Germline V gene data show CDR1 as SGHTA and CDR2 as FQGNSA. The V end was cut by 6 bases, the J end by 5 bases, with 17 bases between. The CDR3 region is CASSPVSGPDQPQHF. CDR3 in DNA: TGTGCCAGCAGTCCCGTTTCAGGGCCGGATCAGCCCCAGCATTTT.